Sequencing of this TCR beta chain was carried out in a study of blood T cell repertoires in COVID-19. Overall study context: Sources were T cells, B-cell-depleted T cells, or PBMCs; the material itself was cDNA or gDNA.

Original processing notes: Cell counts per sample came from amplifying reference gene primers. Produced via immunoSEQ multiplex PCR; TCRdb's table is partial and in-frame only. V, J and clone size were drawn from that table, and D and trimming were deduced from the DNA. The sample includes roughly 130,000 clones, 80% of them seen just once. For this clone: One end of the junction is discordant with germline, which a read error may explain.

Germline CDR1 MGHRA, CDR2 YSYEKL. This CDR3 is 15 amino acids long. Sequencing was performed on peripheral blood. The rearrangement uses TRBV4-1 and TRBJ2-7; 7 bases map to TRBD2. This clonotype was obtained from a man between 60 and 70 years old with active or convalescent COVID-19. The CDR3 DNA sequence: TGCGCCAGCAGGCAAGCGGGAAGGAGCTCCTACGAGCAGTACTTC. It is translated as CASRQAGRSSYEQYF.